This TCR beta chain was sequenced for a study of blood T cell repertoires in COVID-19. Study overall: T cells, B-cell-depleted T cells, or PBMCs supplied cDNA or gDNA.

Repertoires were generated with immunoSEQ multiplex PCR, while TCRdb's copy carries only in-frame clones and drops some. The sample consists of more than 65,000 clones, approximately 80% of them appearing once. V was pared by 2 bases and J by 4 bases, with 7 bases between. The germline V gene encodes CDR1 SGHAT and CDR2 FQNNGV. The CDR3 sequence is 13 residues long. This receptor was taken from a woman of 80 years or more with acute or convalescent COVID-19. The chain combines TRBV11-2 with TRBJ2-3; D is possibly TRBD2 (6 bases). The sequenced material came from peripheral blood. CDR3 DNA sequence: TGTGCCAGCAGCTTAATAGCGGCAGATACGCAGTATTTT. Translation gives CASSLIAADTQYF.